This T cell receptor beta chain was captured in a study of immune evolution from preneoplasia to lung adenocarcinoma. General study findings and limits: T cell clonality was higher in KRAS-mutant than EGFR-mutant or wild-type nodules.

Histologic diagnosis was independently verified by two lung pathologists. CDR1 and CDR2 (germline): LNHDA, SQIVND (reference sequence). This CDR3 contains 15 residues. Trimming stripped 5 bases from V and 8 bases from J, with 18 bases between. As to this clone: Antigen specificity is unknown.

Using immunoSEQ multiplex PCR, the repertoire was profiled, and TCRdb retains in-frame clones only, with some absent. The table lists 6,200 or so clones, 60% to 80% of them singletons, with about 2.9% in the top ten. This sequence originates from a person aged 60 to 85 with lung adenocarcinoma. Sample: FFPE minimally invasive lung adenocarcinoma tissue. The chain uses TRBV19 and TRBJ1-4, with D perhaps matching TRBD1 (5 bases). CDR3: CASSFQGMTGEKLFF. CDR3 in DNA: TGTGCCAGTAGTTTCCAGGGAATGACCGGCGAAAAACTGTTTTTT.